A selection of T cell receptor beta chains follows, all from one sample in a study of blood T cell repertoires in COVID-19. Libraries were prepared by immunoSEQ multiplex PCR; TCRdb keeps only in-frame clonotypes and omits some of them. The table lists over 140,000 clones, about 82% of them singletons. Sequenced material: peripheral blood. The receptor source for this set is a woman over 75 with active or convalescent COVID-19. CDR3s include the opening cysteine and the closing phenylalanine or tryptophan.

>TRBV7-8
CASRQQVIGTYEQYF
>TRBV28
CASSRGDRGLGQPQHF
>TRBV5-6
CASSFLGASAKNIQYF
>TRBV6-5
CASRQRTGDNSPLHF
>TRBV7-8
CASSGWDRNHGGTQYF
>TRBV3-1/TRBV3-2
CASSQVGTDYNYGYTF
>TRBV5-1
CASSPVQGTDTQYF
>TRBV6-5
CASSSRQGNSPLHF
>TRBV9
CASSVGRGTYNEQFF
>TRBV11-3
CASSLNDRLDNSPLHF
>TRBV5-1
CASSLGYGQTYEQYF
>TRBV12-3/TRBV12-4
CASSRQSNQPQHF
>TRBV24-1
CATSDRGSTGELFF
>TRBV11-3
CASSFGRGGETQYF
>TRBV27
CASSLRQTDQPQHF
>TRBV7-9
CASSFSGQARELFF
>TRBV7-7
CASSLAGRGNTGELFF
>TRBV10-3
CAIKDRDTEDSEAFF
>TRBV19
CASSSVMDYGYTF
>TRBV7-2
CASSLVGTEDYEQYF
>TRBV7-8
CASSPIAGSNNEQFF
>TRBV5-1
CASSRSGQGYGYTF
>TRBV7-9
CASSLGRLAGGQRETQYF
>TRBV5-4
CASSLVVVGGYGYTF
>TRBV16
CASSQSTGMNTEAFF
>TRBV18
CASSPPMGGTRQAFF
>TRBV29-1
CSVKAGQGIRGYTF
>TRBV2
CASSERAGGEKLFF
>TRBV2
CASRYGEVMEQYF
>TRBV7-9
CASSWTSGGAFADTQYF
>TRBV5-4
CASNRNRDNSPLHF
>TRBV20-1
CSASFDGGLTGYTF
>TRBV19
CASNLGLRGEKLFF
>TRBV11-1
CASSPFTGELFF
>TRBV5-6
CASSPSRAYEQYF
>TRBV30
CAWSSPQGVYTEAFF
>TRBV28
CASSSGGPTNEQFF
>TRBV30
CAGERFYGYTF
>TRBV11-2
CASSPRQGLNEKLFF
>TRBV21-1
CASSTPAGGDTEAFF
>TRBV18
CASSPPGLTNEKLFF
>TRBV5-1
CASSLGSGDRATDTQYF
>TRBV18
CASSPPQGAAEQYF